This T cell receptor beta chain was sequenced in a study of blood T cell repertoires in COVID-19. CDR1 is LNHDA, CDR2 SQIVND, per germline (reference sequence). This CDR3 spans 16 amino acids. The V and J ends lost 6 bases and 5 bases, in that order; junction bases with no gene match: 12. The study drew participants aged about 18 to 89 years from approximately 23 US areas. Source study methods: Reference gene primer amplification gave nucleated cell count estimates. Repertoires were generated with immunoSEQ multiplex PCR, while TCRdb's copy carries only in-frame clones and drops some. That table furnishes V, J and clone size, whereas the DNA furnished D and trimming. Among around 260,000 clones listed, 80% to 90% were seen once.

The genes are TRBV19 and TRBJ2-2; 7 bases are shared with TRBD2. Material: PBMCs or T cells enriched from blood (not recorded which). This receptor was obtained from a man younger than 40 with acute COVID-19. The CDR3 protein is CASREQSGVRTGELFF. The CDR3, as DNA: TGTGCCAGTAGGGAGCAGAGCGGGGTGAGGACCGGGGAGCTGTTTTTT.